The 27 T cell receptor beta chains presented below share a single source sample, sequenced in a study of blood T cell repertoires in COVID-19 (TCRdb year 2020). The library was produced with the immunoSEQ multiplex PCR assay. TCRdb holds this immuneACCESS table with in-frame rearrangements only. Some clones are missing; in checked studies, unresolved V genes explain under half, and the rest has no known cause. The sample has roughly 23,000 clones on record, more than 85% of them singletons. Jointly, the top ten make up over 3% of the sample. The sequencing input was peripheral blood. The receptors were gathered from a woman in her 70s with active COVID-19.

V and J are TRBV28 and TRBJ2-2, with a tentative D call TRBD1 (6 bases). Trimming pared 8 bases from V and 3 bases from J, leaving 16 bases between. Germline assignment: CDR1 MDHEN and CDR2 SYDVKM. CDR3 length equals 15 residues. The CDR3 region has the DNA TGTGCCAGCCGAATATCGGACAGATACACCGGGGAGCTGTTTTTT. Protein sequence: CASRISDRYTGELFF.

The CDR3 DNA follows: TGCGCCAGCAGCTTGGTGGCGGGAGTCGGTACGCAGTATTTT. Its translation is CASSLVAGVGTQYF. The V call is TRBV5-1, the J call TRBJ2-3; 7 positions agree with TRBD2. Germline V CDR1 and CDR2: SGHRS, YFSETQ. The V and J ends lost 0 bases and 8 bases, in that order; junction bases with no gene match: 6. The CDR3 extends over 14 amino acids.

This rearrangement joins TRBV5-4 to TRBJ1-4; TRBD1 is a possible D gene (5 bases). V lost 4 bases to trimming and J lost 0 bases, with 13 bases between them. Germline V gives CDR1 SGHNT, CDR2 YYREEE (reference sequence). The CDR3 length is 16 residues. Written as DNA, the CDR3 is TGTGCCAGCAGCCCCGGGACTGATGCAACTAATGAAAAACTGTTTTTT. Translating it yields CASSPGTDATNEKLFF.

This clone has only one observation. This rearrangement joins TRBV11-2 to TRBJ1-4; D not certain. Germline CDR1 SGHAT, CDR2 FQNNGV. The CDR3 is made up of 15 amino acids. V was shortened by 2 bases and J by 3 bases, with 10 bases between the two germline ends. The CDR3 spells CASSLPGHSNEKLFF. In nucleotides, the CDR3 is TGTGCCAGCAGCTTACCAGGCCATTCTAATGAAAAACTGTTTTTT.

The rearrangement joins TRBV5-1 to TRBJ2-5; 7 positions match TRBD1. Germline CDR1 is SGHRS and CDR2 is YFSETQ. J lost 5 bases, V lost 0 bases, and 4 bases had no gene match. The CDR3 length is 14 residues. The DNA for the CDR3 is TGCGCCAGCAGCTTGGGGCAGGGGGTTGAGACCCAGTACTTC. This gives the protein CASSLGQGVETQYF.

V usage is TRBV5-1 and J usage is TRBJ2-5; 10 positions agree with TRBD2. V lost 7 bases and J lost 1; bases outside the gene matches: 10. This CDR3 comprises 16 residues. The germline V gene encodes CDR1 SGHRS and CDR2 YFSETQ. The CDR3 here is CASGQGTSAFQETQYF. CDR3 DNA sequence: TGCGCCAGCGGACAAGGGACTAGCGCGTTCCAAGAGACCCAGTACTTC. The variable domain in full, completed from reference TRBV5-1 and TRBJ2-5, reads KAGVTQTPRYLIKTRGQQVTLSCSPISGHRSVSWYQQTPGQGLQFLFEYFSETQRNKGNFPGRFSGRQFSNSRSEMNVSTLELGDSALYLCASGQGTSAFQETQYFGPGTRLLVL.

The gene calls are TRBV20-1 and TRBJ2-7; weak D call: TRBD2 (6 bases). The germline V gene has CDR1 DFQATT and CDR2 SNEGSKA (reference sequence). V was trimmed by 3 bases and J by 4 bases, leaving 10 bases between them. This CDR3 contains 12 residues. The CDR3 sequence is CSASLGRYEQYF. In DNA form, the CDR3 reads TGCAGTGCTAGTTTAGGGAGGTACGAGCAGTACTTC.

V is TRBV6-5 and J is TRBJ2-7; TRBD1 matches at 7 bases. The CDR3 extends over 14 amino acids. After removal of 7 bases from V and 3 bases from J, the junction contained 9 bases not matched to a gene. Per germline, CDR1 MNHEY and CDR2 SVGAGI. CDR3 nucleotides: TGTGCCAGCAATCCGGTGGGACAGATCTACGAGCAGTACTTC. This translates into CASNPVGQIYEQYF.

This rearrangement joins TRBV6-1 to TRBJ2-7; 7 bases fit TRBD1. With 2 bases clipped from V and 3 bases from J, the junction kept 10 bases outside the gene matches. Germline V lookup: CDR1 MNHNS, CDR2 SASEGT. The CDR3 extends over 16 amino acids. The CDR3 DNA reads as TGTGCCAGCAGTGAATATCAGGGGGATGCCATCTACGAGCAGTACTTC. This codes for CASSEYQGDAIYEQYF.

The J gene is TRBJ1-5, the V gene TRBV19, with TRBD1 as a possible D gene (5 bases). Germline assignment: CDR1 LNHDA and CDR2 SQIVND (reference sequence). The CDR3 spans 17 residues. Trimming removed 4 bases from V and 1 base from J, with 17 bases in between. The CDR3 sequence: CASSSPLGQASNQPQHF. CDR3 in DNA: TGTGCCAGTAGTAGTCCTTTGGGGCAGGCAAGCAATCAGCCCCAGCATTTT.

The table lists this clone with a count of one. The CDR3 here is CASSLTAFDPLRAYEQYF. For the CDR3, the DNA is TGTGCCAGTAGCTTAACCGCCTTCGATCCCCTACGGGCCTACGAGCAGTACTTC. The rearrangement uses TRBV19 and TRBJ2-7, with D hard to call. Germline V gene lookup returns CDR1 LNHDA and CDR2 SQIVND (reference sequence). This CDR3 has 18 amino acids. With 6 bases removed from V and 2 bases from J, the gap between germline ends came to 26 bases.

This clone was seen a single time. The rearrangement uses TRBV12-2 and TRBJ1-1; the table's D call TRBD1 went unverified against the DNA. TRBV12-2 is shown as a pseudogene. This CDR3 contains 14 residues. The CDR3 sequence is CASRSQGQNTEAFF. DNA of the CDR3: TGTGCAAGTCGTTCACAGGGGCAGAACACTGAAGCTTTCTTT.

The CDR3 reads CASSLAGDSYNSPLHF. CDR3 in DNA: TGTGCCAGCAGCTTAGCAGGGGACTCCTATAATTCACCCCTCCACTTT. The rearrangement joins TRBV7-8 to TRBJ1-6, with a tentative D call TRBD1 (5 bases). The germline gives CDR1 SGHVS, CDR2 FQNEAQ. The ends were cut back, 0 bases at V and 0 bases at J, with 6 bases in the middle. The CDR3 loop spans 16 amino acids.

CDR3: CASSPGTSRALEQYF. CDR3 in DNA: TGTGCCAGCAGCCCCGGGACTAGCCGTGCCCTAGAGCAGTACTTC. The chain couples TRBV9 to TRBJ2-7; TRBD2 matches at 9 bases. Germline CDR1 SGDLS, CDR2 YYNGEE. Losses at the gene ends were 4 bases for V and 7 bases for J; bases not matched to a gene: 12. CDR3 size: 15 residues.

The chain combines TRBV18 with TRBJ1-1, with 7 bases identical to TRBD1. Germline loops: CDR1 KGHSH, CDR2 LQKENI. This CDR3 has 13 residues. The ends lost 6 bases at V and 7 bases at J; junction bases unmatched: 8. CDR3 amino acids: CASSQGTELEAFF. The CDR3 DNA sequence: TGTGCCAGCTCCCAGGGGACAGAACTTGAAGCTTTCTTT. Using reference TRBV18 and TRBJ1-1 for the parts outside the CDR3, the full variable domain is NAGVMQNPRHLVRRRGQEARLRCSPMKGHSHVYWYRQLPEEGLKFMVYLQKENIIDESGMPKERFSAEFPKEGPSILRIQQVVRGDSAAYFCASSQGTELEAFFGQGTRLTVV.

The gene calls are TRBV4-1 and TRBJ2-1, with D possibly being TRBD2 (6 bases). The CDR3 length is 15 residues. Germline-derived CDR1 and CDR2 are MGHRA and YSYEKL. V lost 0 bases, J lost 7 bases, and 13 bases lay in between. CDR3: CASSQDGGSGNEQFF. CDR3 sequence (DNA): TGCGCCAGCAGCCAAGATGGGGGGAGTGGAAATGAGCAGTTCTTC.

The chain recombines TRBV18 with TRBJ2-7, with 7 nucleotides matching TRBD1. Per the germline V gene, CDR1 is KGHSH and CDR2 is LQKENI. V was clipped by 3 bases and J by 2 bases; unmatched bases: 7. The CDR3 has 15 amino acids. This chain's CDR3 is CASSPGTASAYEQYF. The CDR3 nucleotides read TGTGCCAGCTCACCCGGGACAGCCTCTGCCTACGAGCAGTACTTC.

This chain uses TRBV27 with TRBJ2-7; tentative D call: TRBD1 (6 bases). V was trimmed by 0 bases and J by 1 base, leaving 13 bases between them. Germline V gives CDR1 MNHEY, CDR2 SMNVEV (reference sequence). The CDR3 covers 16 residues. CDR3 residues: CASSLSSGTPSYEQYF. CDR3 coding DNA: TGTGCCAGCAGTTTATCGTCCGGGACACCTTCCTACGAGCAGTACTTC.

The sample holds a few counts of this clone. V gene TRBV5-1 combines with J gene TRBJ2-7; D not resolved. Germline V CDR1 and CDR2: SGHRS, YFSETQ. This CDR3 has 14 amino acids. With 2 bases removed from V and 6 bases from J, the gap between germline ends came to 15 bases. The CDR3 DNA sequence: TGCGCCAGCAGCTTCAAACCTAGATCGTCCGAGCAGTACTTC. It specifies CASSFKPRSSEQYF.

The gene calls are TRBV15 and TRBJ2-7; D might be TRBD1 (6 bases). Between the trimmed V and J ends, which lost 0 bases and 2 bases, there was a span of 14 bases. There are 16 residues in the CDR3. Germline V gene sequence: CDR1 LNHNV, CDR2 YYDKDF (reference sequence). The CDR3 protein is CATSRDLDRLPYEQYF. The DNA of the CDR3 is TGTGCCACCAGCAGAGATCTGGACAGACTCCCCTACGAGCAGTACTTC.

A single count supports this clone. V is TRBV21-1 and J is TRBJ2-2; the table's D call, TRBD1, was not checked against the DNA. TRBV21-1 is termed a pseudogene. CDR3 length equals 16 residues. CDR3 residues: CASRKTDRGNTGELFF. The CDR3 bases are TGTGCCAGCAGGAAAACGGACAGGGGGAACACCGGGGAGCTGTTTTTT.

In this sample, this clone turned up once. This rearrangement joins TRBV18 to TRBJ2-7; D is unclear. The CDR3 sequence is 13 residues long. Germline lookup yields CDR1 KGHSH and CDR2 LQKENI. Between the trimmed V and J ends, which lost 6 bases and 2 bases, there was a span of 11 bases. The CDR3 nucleotides read TGTGCCAGCTCCGAGAGGCTTACCTACGAGCAGTACTTC. Residues: CASSERLTYEQYF. The full variable domain, completed using reference TRBV18 and TRBJ2-7, is NAGVMQNPRHLVRRRGQEARLRCSPMKGHSHVYWYRQLPEEGLKFMVYLQKENIIDESGMPKERFSAEFPKEGPSILRIQQVVRGDSAAYFCASSERLTYEQYFGPGTRLTVT.

This chain links TRBV9 with TRBJ2-2; 9 bases line up with TRBD1. J lost 6 bases, V lost 2 bases, and 8 bases had no gene match. The CDR3 covers 16 residues. CDR1 and CDR2 from the germline V gene are SGDLS and YYNGEE. CDR3 nucleotides: TGTGCCAGCAGCGTGACCGGGACAGGGTTCGCCGGGGAGCTGTTTTTT. Translation: CASSVTGTGFAGELFF.

The chain joins TRBV9 to TRBJ1-6; D uncertain. V lost 0 bases, J lost 6 bases, and 7 bases lay in between. The CDR3 extends over 14 amino acids. The germline V gene encodes CDR1 SGDLS and CDR2 YYNGEE. The DNA of the CDR3 is TGTGCCAGCAGCGTAGAACAGCTTAATTCACCCCTCCACTTT. Its protein product is CASSVEQLNSPLHF. Variable domain in full (rest from reference TRBV9 and TRBJ1-6): DSGVTQTPKHLITATGQRVTLRCSPRSGDLSVYWYQQSLDQGLQFLIQYYNGEERAKGNILERFSAQQFPDLHSELNLSSLELGDSALYFCASSVEQLNSPLHFGNGTRLTVT.

J is TRBJ1-1 and V is TRBV5-1, with 7 positions matching TRBD1. This CDR3 spans 17 amino acids. Losses at the gene ends were 4 bases for V and 0 bases for J; bases not matched to a gene: 12. Germline V gives CDR1 SGHRS, CDR2 YFSETQ. CDR3 nucleotides: TGCGCCAGCAGCAACCCATCAGGGGGAACAATGAACACTGAAGCTTTCTTT. Protein: CASSNPSGGTMNTEAFF. The variable domain in full, completed from reference TRBV5-1 and TRBJ1-1, reads KAGVTQTPRYLIKTRGQQVTLSCSPISGHRSVSWYQQTPGQGLQFLFEYFSETQRNKGNFPGRFSGRQFSNSRSEMNVSTLELGDSALYLCASSNPSGGTMNTEAFFGQGTRLTVV.

The chain carries TRBV5-1 and TRBJ2-7; 10 bases agree with TRBD2. From germline, CDR1 is SGHRS and CDR2 YFSETQ. With V trimmed by 1 base and J by 1 base, 2 bases remained unmatched. This CDR3 has 15 residues. CDR3 coding DNA: TGCGCCAGCAGCTTGAGAGCGGGAGGGTCCTACGAGCAGTACTTC. This gives the protein CASSLRAGGSYEQYF.

The rearrangement uses TRBV10-3 and TRBJ2-5; TRBD2 matches at 10 bases. CDR1 ENHRY and CDR2 SYGVKD come from the germline V gene. V lost 8 bases, J lost 2 bases, and 8 bases stayed unmatched. This CDR3 region has 15 residues. CDR3 in amino acids: CAISTGTSVQETQYF. In DNA, the CDR3 is TGTGCCATCTCGACCGGGACTAGCGTGCAAGAGACCCAGTACTTC.